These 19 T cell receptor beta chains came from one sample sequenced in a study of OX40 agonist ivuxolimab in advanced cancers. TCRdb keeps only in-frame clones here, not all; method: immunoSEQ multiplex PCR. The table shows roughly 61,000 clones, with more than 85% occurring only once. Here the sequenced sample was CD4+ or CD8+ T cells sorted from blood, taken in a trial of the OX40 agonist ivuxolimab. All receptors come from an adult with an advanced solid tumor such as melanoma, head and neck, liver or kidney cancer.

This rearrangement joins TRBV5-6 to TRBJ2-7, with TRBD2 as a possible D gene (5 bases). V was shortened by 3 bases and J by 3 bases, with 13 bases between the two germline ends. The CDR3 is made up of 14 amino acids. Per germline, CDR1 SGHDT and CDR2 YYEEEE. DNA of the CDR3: TGTGCCAGCAGCTGGGCGGGTTCGTTCTACGAGCAGTACTTC. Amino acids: CASSWAGSFYEQYF.

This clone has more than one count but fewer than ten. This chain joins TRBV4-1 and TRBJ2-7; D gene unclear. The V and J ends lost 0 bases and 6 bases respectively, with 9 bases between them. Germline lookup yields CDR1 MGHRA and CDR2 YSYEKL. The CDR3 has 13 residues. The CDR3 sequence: CASSQEAGIEQYF. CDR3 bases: TGCGCCAGCAGCCAAGAGGCAGGTATCGAGCAGTACTTC.

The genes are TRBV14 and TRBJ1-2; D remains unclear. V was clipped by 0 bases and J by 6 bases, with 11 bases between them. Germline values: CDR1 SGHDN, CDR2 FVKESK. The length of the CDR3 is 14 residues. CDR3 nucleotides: TGTGCCAGCAGCCAAGATCGAGGTGGTCATGGCTACACCTTC. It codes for CASSQDRGGHGYTF. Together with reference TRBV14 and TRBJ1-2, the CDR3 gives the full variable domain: EAGVTQFPSHSVIEKGQTVTLRCDPISGHDNLYWYRRVMGKEIKFLLHFVKESKQDESGMPNNRFLAERTGGTYSTLKVQPAELEDSGVYFCASSQDRGGHGYTFGSGTRLTVV.

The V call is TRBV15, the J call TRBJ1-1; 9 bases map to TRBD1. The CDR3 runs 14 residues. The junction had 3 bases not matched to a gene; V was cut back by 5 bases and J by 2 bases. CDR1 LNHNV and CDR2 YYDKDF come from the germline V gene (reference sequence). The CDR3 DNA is TGTGCCACCAGCTGGGGACAGGGAAACACTGAAGCTTTCTTT. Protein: CATSWGQGNTEAFF.

The CDR3 loop is CASSLGRDPNTEAFF. The CDR3 region has the DNA TGTGCCAGCAGCTTGGGGCGGGATCCGAACACTGAAGCTTTCTTT. This chain joins TRBV5-4 and TRBJ1-1, with unresolved D. Germline V gives CDR1 SGHNT, CDR2 YYREEE (reference sequence). The ends were cut back, 0 bases at V and 1 base at J, with 10 bases in the middle. The CDR3 is 15 residues long. The full variable domain, completed using reference TRBV5-4 and TRBJ1-1, is ETGVTQSPTHLIKTRGQQVTLRCSSQSGHNTVSWYQQALGQGPQFIFQYYREEENGRGNFPPRFSGLQFPNYSSELNVNALELDDSALYLCASSLGRDPNTEAFFGQGTRLTVV.

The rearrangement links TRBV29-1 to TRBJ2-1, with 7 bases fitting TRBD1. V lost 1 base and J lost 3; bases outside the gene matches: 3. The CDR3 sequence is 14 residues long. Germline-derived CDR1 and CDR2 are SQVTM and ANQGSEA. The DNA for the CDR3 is TGCAGCGTTGAAGGGACAGGCCTCTACAATGAGCAGTTCTTC. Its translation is CSVEGTGLYNEQFF.

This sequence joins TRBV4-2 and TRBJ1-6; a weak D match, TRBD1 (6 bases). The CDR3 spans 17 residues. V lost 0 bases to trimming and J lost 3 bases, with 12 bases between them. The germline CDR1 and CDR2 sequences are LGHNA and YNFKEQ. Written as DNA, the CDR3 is TGTGCCAGCAGCCAAGAGGGGGGGGCACACTATAATTCACCCCTCCACTTT. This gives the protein CASSQEGGAHYNSPLHF.

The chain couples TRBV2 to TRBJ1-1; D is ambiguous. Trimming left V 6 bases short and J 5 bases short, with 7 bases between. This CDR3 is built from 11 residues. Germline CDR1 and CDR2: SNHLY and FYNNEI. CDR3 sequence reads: CASRTLTEAFF. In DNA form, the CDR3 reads TGTGCCAGCAGGACTCTGACTGAAGCTTTCTTT.

Here the CDR3 reads CASSYDMLSSYEQYF. The CDR3, as DNA: TGTGCCAGCAGCTACGACATGCTGAGCTCCTACGAGCAGTACTTC. The rearrangement links TRBV7-6 to TRBJ2-7; D is ambiguous. Germline V CDR1 and CDR2: SGHVS, FNYEAQ. The CDR3 spans 15 residues. The ends were cut back, 4 bases at V and 0 bases at J, with 13 bases in the middle.

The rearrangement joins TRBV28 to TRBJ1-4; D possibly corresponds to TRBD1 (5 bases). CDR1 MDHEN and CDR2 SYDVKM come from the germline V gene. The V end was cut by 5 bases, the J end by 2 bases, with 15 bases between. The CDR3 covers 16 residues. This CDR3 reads CASSPASGGTNEKLFF. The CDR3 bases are TGTGCCAGCAGTCCCGCCTCGGGGGGGACTAATGAAAAACTGTTTTTT.

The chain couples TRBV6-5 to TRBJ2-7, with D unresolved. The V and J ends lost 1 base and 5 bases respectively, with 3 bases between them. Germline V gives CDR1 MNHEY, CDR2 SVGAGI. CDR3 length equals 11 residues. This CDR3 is CASSYFDEQYF. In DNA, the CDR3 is TGTGCCAGCAGTTACTTTGACGAGCAGTACTTC.

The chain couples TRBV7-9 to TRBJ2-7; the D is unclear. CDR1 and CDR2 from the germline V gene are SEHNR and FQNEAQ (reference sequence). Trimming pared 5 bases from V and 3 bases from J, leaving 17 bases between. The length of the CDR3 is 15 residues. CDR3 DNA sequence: TGTGCCAGCAGCCCCTGGGTAGGGTCCAGCTACGAGCAGTACTTC. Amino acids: CASSPWVGSSYEQYF.

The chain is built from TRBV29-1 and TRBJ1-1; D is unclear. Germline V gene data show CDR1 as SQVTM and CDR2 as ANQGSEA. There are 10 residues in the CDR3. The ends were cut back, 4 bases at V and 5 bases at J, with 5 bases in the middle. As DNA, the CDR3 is TGCAGCGTTGGCGGGACTGAAGCTTTCTTT. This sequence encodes CSVGGTEAFF.

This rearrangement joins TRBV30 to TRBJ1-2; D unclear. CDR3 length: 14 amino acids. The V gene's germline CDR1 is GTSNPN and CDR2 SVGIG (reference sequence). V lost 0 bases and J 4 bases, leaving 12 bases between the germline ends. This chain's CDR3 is CAWSVQTPLYGYTF. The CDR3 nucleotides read TGTGCCTGGAGTGTACAAACTCCACTCTATGGCTACACCTTC.

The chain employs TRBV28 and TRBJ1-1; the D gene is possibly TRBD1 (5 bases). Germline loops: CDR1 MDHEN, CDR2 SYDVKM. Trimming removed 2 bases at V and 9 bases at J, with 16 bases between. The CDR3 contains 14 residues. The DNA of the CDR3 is TGTGCCAGCAGTTTACGGGCAGGGAGTCAACAAGCTTTCTTT. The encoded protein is CASSLRAGSQQAFF.

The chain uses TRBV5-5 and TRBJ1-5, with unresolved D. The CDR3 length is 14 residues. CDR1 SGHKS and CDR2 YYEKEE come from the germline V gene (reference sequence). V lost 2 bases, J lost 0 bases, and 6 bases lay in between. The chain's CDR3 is CASSFGVSNQPQHF. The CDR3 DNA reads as TGTGCCAGCAGCTTTGGAGTTAGCAATCAGCCCCAGCATTTT.

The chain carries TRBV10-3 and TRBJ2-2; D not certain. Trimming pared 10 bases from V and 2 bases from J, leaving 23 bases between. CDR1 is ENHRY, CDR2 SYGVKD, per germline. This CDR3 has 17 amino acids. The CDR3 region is CATRPISSGTNTGELFF. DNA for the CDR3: TGTGCCACCAGGCCGATCTCTTCTGGCACTAACACCGGGGAGCTGTTTTTT.

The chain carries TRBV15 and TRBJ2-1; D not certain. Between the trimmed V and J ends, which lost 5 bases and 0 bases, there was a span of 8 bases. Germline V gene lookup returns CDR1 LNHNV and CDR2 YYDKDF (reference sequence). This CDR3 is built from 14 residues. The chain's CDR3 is CATSSKGSYNEQFF. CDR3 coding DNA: TGTGCCACCAGCTCGAAGGGCTCCTACAATGAGCAGTTCTTC.

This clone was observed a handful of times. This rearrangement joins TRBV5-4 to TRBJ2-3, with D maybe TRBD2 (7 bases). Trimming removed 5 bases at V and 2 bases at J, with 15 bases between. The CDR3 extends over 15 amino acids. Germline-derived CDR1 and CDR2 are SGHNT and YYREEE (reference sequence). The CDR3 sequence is CASRLWGGSTDTQYF. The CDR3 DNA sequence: TGTGCCAGCAGATTATGGGGGGGCTCCACAGATACGCAGTATTTT.